Listed below are T cell receptor beta chains from one sample, sequenced in a study of graft-versus-host responses after intestinal transplantation. Here immunoSEQ multiplex PCR was the method, and the copy in TCRdb shows in-frame clones only, minus some. The data contain tens of thousands of clones, around 93% of them singletons. For these receptors, no antigen is known. The sample consisted of unstimulated CD4+ T cells sorted from spleen or lymph node cells, taken before transplant. The source is a human donor who was the organ donor for an intestinal transplant. Each CDR3 is given with its conserved first and last residue. A D gene is named only where the DNA matches it firmly. Only some rows state a clone size, as once, few, many or a class for expanded clones.

v_gene	j_gene	d_gene	abundance	CDR3aa	CDR3nt
TRBV5-6	TRBJ2-1	NA	NA	CASSPPGSYNEQFF	TGTGCCAGCAGCCCACCGGGTTCCTACAATGAGCAGTTCTTC
TRBV29-1	TRBJ2-2	NA	NA	CSVEVRASTGELFF	TGCAGCGTTGAAGTCCGGGCCAGCACCGGGGAGCTGTTTTTT
TRBV27	TRBJ1-3	TRBD1	once	CASSLGGEGGAGNTIYF	TGTGCCAGCAGTTTAGGAGGCGAAGGGGGCGCTGGAAACACCATATATTTT
TRBV7-2	TRBJ2-7	NA	NA	CASSLVGGSYEQYF	TGTGCCAGCAGCTTAGTCGGCGGCTCCTACGAGCAGTACTTC
TRBV7-9	TRBJ2-3	NA	NA	CASSSSSTDTSTDTQYF	TGTGCCAGCAGCTCTAGCTCGACGGATACTAGCACAGATACGCAGTATTTT
TRBV19	TRBJ1-1	NA	NA	CASEFYAEAFF	TGTGCCAGTGAATTTTACGCTGAAGCTTTCTTT
TRBV9	TRBJ2-3	TRBD2	NA	CASSGGLAGGQFLDTQYF	TGTGCCAGCAGCGGTGGACTAGCGGGGGGGCAATTCTTAGATACGCAGTATTTT
TRBV5-4	TRBJ2-1	TRBD2	NA	CASSIGLAGDNEQFF	TGTGCCAGCAGCATTGGACTAGCGGGGGACAATGAGCAGTTCTTC
TRBV18	TRBJ1-1	NA	NA	CASSPQGNTEAFF	TGTGCCAGCTCACCACAGGGTAACACTGAAGCTTTCTTT
TRBV30	TRBJ2-7	TRBD1	NA	CAWSWTGSYEQYF	TGTGCCTGGAGTTGGACAGGGTCCTACGAGCAGTACTTC
TRBV19	TRBJ1-2	NA	NA	CASSARGDYGYTF	TGTGCCAGTAGTGCCAGAGGCGACTATGGCTACACCTTC
TRBV18	TRBJ2-5	TRBD2	NA	CASSPLVLAGASQETQYF	TGTGCCAGCTCCCCATTGGTACTAGCGGGGGCCAGCCAAGAGACCCAGTACTTC
TRBV7-2	TRBJ2-7	TRBD1	NA	CASSQPGQWGQYF	TGTGCCAGCAGCCAACCGGGACAGTGGGGGCAGTACTTC
TRBV7-2	TRBJ1-1	NA	NA	CASSSRGPPNTEAFF	TGTGCCAGCAGCTCGCGGGGTCCTCCGAACACTGAAGCTTTCTTT
TRBV5-1	TRBJ1-6	NA	few	CASSLDSSYNSPLHF	TGCGCCAGCAGCTTGGACAGCTCCTATAATTCACCCCTCCACTTT
TRBV5-6	TRBJ2-2	NA	NA	CASSHKTGELFF	TGTGCCAGCAGCCACAAAACCGGGGAGCTGTTTTTT
TRBV4-1	TRBJ2-6	NA	NA	CASSPFGQISGANVLTF	TGCGCCAGCAGCCCCTTCGGACAAATCTCTGGGGCCAACGTCCTGACTTTC
TRBV6-1	TRBJ2-2	NA	NA	CASSVRGVARELFF	TGTGCCAGCAGTGTGAGGGGGGTTGCCAGGGAGCTGTTTTTT
TRBV18	TRBJ1-1	NA	NA	CASSARAGGSEAFF	TGTGCCAGCTCCGCCCGGGCGGGGGGGTCTGAAGCTTTCTTT
TRBV18	TRBJ1-5	TRBD1	NA	CASSPHPGGDQPQHF	TGTGCCAGCTCACCACATCCAGGGGGCGATCAGCCCCAGCATTTT
TRBV5-6	TRBJ1-5	TRBD1	NA	CASSRRSTGNSNQPQHF	TGTGCCAGCAGCCGTCGTTCGACAGGGAATAGCAATCAGCCCCAGCATTTT
TRBV7-2	TRBJ2-7	TRBD2	NA	CASSLQASGGPYEQYF	TGTGCCAGCAGCTTACAAGCTAGCGGGGGTCCCTACGAGCAGTACTTC
TRBV6-6	TRBJ2-7	NA	NA	CASSYGNAGIGEQYF	TGTGCCAGCAGTTACGGCAACGCGGGGATCGGCGAGCAGTACTTC
TRBV7-2	TRBJ1-5	NA	NA	CASSLAPGTYNQPQHF	TGTGCCAGCAGCTTAGCTCCAGGGACTTACAATCAGCCCCAGCATTTT
TRBV5-1	TRBJ2-7	TRBD2	NA	CASSLAGALTYEQYF	TGCGCCAGCAGCTTAGCGGGGGCCCTTACCTACGAGCAGTACTTC
TRBV7-3	TRBJ2-1	NA	NA	CASSPQSRGLGEQFF	TGTGCCAGCAGCCCCCAGTCTAGGGGTCTAGGTGAGCAGTTCTTC
TRBV7-2	TRBJ2-3	NA	NA	CASSLAAVDTQYF	TGTGCCAGCAGCTTAGCTGCGGTAGATACGCAGTATTTT